This TCR beta chain was recovered during a study of T cell responses to AZD1222 COVID-19 vaccine (dated by TCRdb to the early 2020s). A note on the overall study: AZD1222 recipients with second doses at about 4 weeks or about 12 weeks were pooled, because spike-specific TCR depth and breadth did not differ between schedules. A total of about 240 trial participants underwent TCR sequencing, of whom around 200 received two doses of AZD1222 and about 25 received two doses of the MenACWY control vaccine. Trial participants were enrolled by age into 18-55, 56-69 and 70-plus year subgroups, with approximately 150, 30 and 60 TCR-sequenced participants respectively. Paper-wide results and their limitations: Because no day 14 peak-response samples were available, repertoires were characterized only after the peak T cell response. Nearly half of unique spike-specific TCRs reportedly recognized epitopes outside regions mutated in the B.1.351 and B.1.1.7 variants. The vaccine-associated CD4 TCRs covered the entire spike protein, and the dominant responses fell in regions 160-218 and 743-854. After two AZD1222 doses, spike-specific TCR breadth and depth were significantly higher than at day 0 and than in MenACWY recipients. Participants were mostly white British, with more females than males. The authors suggested clonal diversity may have been underestimated. The 56-69-year group was small, and its depth increase did not reach significance, likely because of low power. Conclusions about previously exposed vaccinees are limited, since just six or seven AZD1222 recipients were seropositive for SARS-CoV-2 at baseline.

From a lookup of the germline V gene (reference sequence), CDR1 and CDR2 are SEHNR and FQNEAQ. The CDR3 numbers 14 residues from cysteine through phenylalanine. Only the CDR3 DNA stays, 42 bases, in frame from base 1. The junction shows trimming of 0 bases on V and 4 bases on J, and the gene matches do not reach 2 bases of it. In its sample, this clone was seen once. Its antigen is unknown. The sample holds no much larger clone one base away, and base qualities are not on file. The time point tag for this specimen amounts to: baseline before first vaccination. Vaccinee samples were obtained from the UK trials COV001 and COV002, which included a single-blind randomized controlled phase 2/3 trial of AZD1222 (ChAdOx1 nCoV-19) in healthy adults. For TCRbeta chain sequencing, PBMC samples from trial participants were taken at day 0 and at day 28 after the second dose. The CDR3 regions of human TCRbeta chains were subjected to immunosequencing. Per the source publication's procedure: TCRs in the repertoires were matched against a reference library of SARS-CoV-2-specific TCRs that had been generated with the MIRA antigen-specificity platform. Breadth meant the fraction of unique TCRs that were SARS-CoV-2-associated, whereas depth meant the fraction of total T cells that were SARS-CoV-2-associated. Using the MIRA data, every spike-specific TCR was mapped to the spike region that the TCR reacted to and assigned to either a CD4 or a CD8 class. Log10-transformed breadth and depth values were compared by one-way ANOVA with Sidak's multiple comparisons tests. TCRdb took this table from immuneACCESS and kept in-frame rearrangements with V and J called. Such tables lack part of the clones; where checked against another copy, unresolved V genes explain under half of the gap, and the rest is unexplained. The V and J calls and clone size are taken from that table; D and trimming were inferred from the DNA. The sample table records around 99,000 clones; about 90% of these occur just once. The ten top clones hold less than 9.5% of the sample.

The sequence joins TRBV7-9 to TRBJ1-2, with 7 bases in between that match TRBD1. This clonotype was sampled from an adult in good health. This specimen was peripheral blood, taken on day 0 of AZD1222 vaccination. The nucleotide sequence is given as TGTGCCAGCAGCTTAGCCCGGGACAGCTATGGCTACACCTTC. It codes for CASSLARDSYGYTF.